Below, 5 T cell receptor beta chains from the same sample are listed, as sequenced in a study of T cells expressing NK-cell markers. TCRdb re-called the 5' RACE reads, yielding one record per CDR3 amino acid sequence without DNA. Its listing shows 300,000 or so distinct CDR3 sequences. Sequencing used blood T cells: a sorted CD56 or NKG2C T cell subset, CD4+ or CD8+ T cells, or bulk PBMC T cells (not recorded which). These TCRs come from a woman between 18 and 69 years old in good health.

The rearrangement uses TRBV3-1 and TRBJ2-1; TCRdb outputs TRBD2, but without DNA this stays unchecked. The CDR3 consists of 15 residues. Germline V gene sequence: CDR1 LGHDT, CDR2 YNNKEL (reference sequence). The CDR3: CASSDRLAGHNEQFF.

V and J are TRBV5-5 and TRBJ2-1; the D call from TCRdb, TRBD2, cannot be confirmed without DNA. Germline values: CDR1 SGHKS, CDR2 YYEKEE (reference sequence). CDR3 length equals 16 residues. The CDR3 here is CASSPMLEGGSNEQFF.

The CDR3 loop reads CASSLRPGQGRREAFF. This chain connects TRBV7-3 to TRBJ1-1; with no DNA, the TCRdb D assignment of TRBD1 cannot be verified. The CDR3 loop spans 16 amino acids. Germline CDR1 and CDR2: SGHTA and FQGTGA.

The chain carries TRBV7-3 and TRBJ1-1. The CDR3 is made up of 13 amino acids. In germline, CDR1 is SGHTA, CDR2 FQGTGA. The CDR3 sequence: CASSYSSVAEAFF.

The chain is built from TRBV18 and TRBJ1-2; lacking DNA, the TRBD1 call made by TCRdb goes unchecked. The germline CDR1 and CDR2 sequences are KGHSH and LQKENI. There are 17 residues in the CDR3. CDR3 sequence: CASSRDRVGQSNYGYTF.